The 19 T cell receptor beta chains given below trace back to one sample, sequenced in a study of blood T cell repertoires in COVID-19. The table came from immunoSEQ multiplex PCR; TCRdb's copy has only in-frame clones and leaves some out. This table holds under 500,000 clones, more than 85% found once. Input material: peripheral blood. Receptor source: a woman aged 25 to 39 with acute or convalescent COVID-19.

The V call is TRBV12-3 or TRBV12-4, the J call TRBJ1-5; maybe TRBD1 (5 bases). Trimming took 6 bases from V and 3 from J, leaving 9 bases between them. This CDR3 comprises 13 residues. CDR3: CASRHRTNQPQHF. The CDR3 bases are TGTGCCAGCAGGCACAGGACCAATCAGCCCCAGCATTTT.

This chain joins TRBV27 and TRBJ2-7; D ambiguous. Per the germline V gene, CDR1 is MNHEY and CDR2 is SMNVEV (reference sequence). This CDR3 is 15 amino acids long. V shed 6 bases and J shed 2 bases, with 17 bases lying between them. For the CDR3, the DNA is TGTGCCAGCAGGGAAGATGCGTACAGAACCTACGAGCAGTACTTC. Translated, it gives CASREDAYRTYEQYF.

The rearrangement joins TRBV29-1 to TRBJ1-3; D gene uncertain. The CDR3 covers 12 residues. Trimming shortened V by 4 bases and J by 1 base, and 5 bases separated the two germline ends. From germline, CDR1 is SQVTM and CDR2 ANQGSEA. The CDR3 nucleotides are TGCAGCGTTGCGTTTTCTGGAAACACCATATATTTT. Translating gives CSVAFSGNTIYF.

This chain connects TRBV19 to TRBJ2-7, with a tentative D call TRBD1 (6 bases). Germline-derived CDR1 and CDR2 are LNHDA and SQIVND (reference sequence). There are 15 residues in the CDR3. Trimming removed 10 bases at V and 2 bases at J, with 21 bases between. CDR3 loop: CATKSLTGETYEQYF. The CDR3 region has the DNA TGTGCCACAAAGTCCCTGACAGGTGAAACCTACGAGCAGTACTTC.

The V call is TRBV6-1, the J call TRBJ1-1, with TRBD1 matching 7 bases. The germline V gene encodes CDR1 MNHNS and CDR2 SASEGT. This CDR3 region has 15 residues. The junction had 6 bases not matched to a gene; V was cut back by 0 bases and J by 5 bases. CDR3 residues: CASSEASGGRTEAFF. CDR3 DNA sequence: TGTGCCAGCAGTGAAGCCTCAGGGGGGAGGACTGAAGCTTTCTTT.

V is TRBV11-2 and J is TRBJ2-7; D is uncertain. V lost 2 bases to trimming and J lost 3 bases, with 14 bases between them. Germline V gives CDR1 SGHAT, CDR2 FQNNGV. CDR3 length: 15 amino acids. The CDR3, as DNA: TGTGCCAGCAGCTTATCTTGGCAGGTAGTCTACGAGCAGTACTTC. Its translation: CASSLSWQVVYEQYF.

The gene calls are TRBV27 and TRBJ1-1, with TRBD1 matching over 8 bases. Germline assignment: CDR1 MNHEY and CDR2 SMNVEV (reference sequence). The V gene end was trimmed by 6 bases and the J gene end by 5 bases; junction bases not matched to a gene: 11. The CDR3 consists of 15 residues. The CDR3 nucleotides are TGTGCCAGCAGCCCAGACAGGGGAGGTTATACTGAAGCTTTCTTT. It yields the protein CASSPDRGGYTEAFF.

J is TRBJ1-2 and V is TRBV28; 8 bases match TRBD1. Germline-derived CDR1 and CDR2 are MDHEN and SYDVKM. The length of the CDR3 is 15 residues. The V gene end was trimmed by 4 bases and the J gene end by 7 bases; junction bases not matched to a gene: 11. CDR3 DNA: TGTGCCAGCAGTTCCATGGGACAGGTCTTTTCTGGCTACACCTTC. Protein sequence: CASSSMGQVFSGYTF.

CDR3 region: CASSWSGQHYEQYF. Written as DNA, the CDR3 is TGCGCCAGCAGCTGGTCGGGACAGCACTACGAGCAGTACTTC. The chain recombines TRBV5-1 with TRBJ2-7; 7 bases align to TRBD1. This CDR3 spans 14 amino acids. Trimming removed 3 bases from V and 3 bases from J; junction bases left unmatched: 6. The germline V gene encodes CDR1 SGHRS and CDR2 YFSETQ.

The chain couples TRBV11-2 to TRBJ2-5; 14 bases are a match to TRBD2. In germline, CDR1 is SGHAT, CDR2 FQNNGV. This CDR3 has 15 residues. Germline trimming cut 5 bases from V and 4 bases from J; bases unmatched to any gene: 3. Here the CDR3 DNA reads TGTGCCAGCAGCCCCGGACTAGCGGGGGGAGAGACCCAGTACTTC. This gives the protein CASSPGLAGGETQYF.

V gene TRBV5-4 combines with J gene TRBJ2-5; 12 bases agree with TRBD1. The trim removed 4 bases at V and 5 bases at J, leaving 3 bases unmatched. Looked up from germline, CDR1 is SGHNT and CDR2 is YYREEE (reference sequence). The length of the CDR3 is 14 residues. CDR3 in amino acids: CASSGTGGEETQYF. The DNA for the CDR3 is TGTGCCAGCAGCGGGACAGGGGGCGAGGAGACCCAGTACTTC.

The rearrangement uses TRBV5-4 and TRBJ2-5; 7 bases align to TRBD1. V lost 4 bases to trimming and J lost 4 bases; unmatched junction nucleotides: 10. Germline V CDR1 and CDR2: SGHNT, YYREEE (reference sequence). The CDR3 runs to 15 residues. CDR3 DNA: TGTGCCAGCAGCCGAAAAACAACAGGGGCAGAGACCCAGTACTTC. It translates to CASSRKTTGAETQYF.

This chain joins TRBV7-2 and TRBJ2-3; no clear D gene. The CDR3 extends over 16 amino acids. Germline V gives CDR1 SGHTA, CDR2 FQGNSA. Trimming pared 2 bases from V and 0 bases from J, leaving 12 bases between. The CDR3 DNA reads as TGTGCCAGCAGCTTATTGGGCGCCGTTAGCACAGATACGCAGTATTTT. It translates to CASSLLGAVSTDTQYF.

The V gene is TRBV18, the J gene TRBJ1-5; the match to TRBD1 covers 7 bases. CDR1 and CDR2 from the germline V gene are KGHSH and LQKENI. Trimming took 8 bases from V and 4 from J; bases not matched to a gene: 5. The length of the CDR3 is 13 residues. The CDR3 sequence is CASRGQSNQPQHF. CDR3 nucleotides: TGTGCCAGCCGGGGACAGTCGAATCAGCCCCAGCATTTT.

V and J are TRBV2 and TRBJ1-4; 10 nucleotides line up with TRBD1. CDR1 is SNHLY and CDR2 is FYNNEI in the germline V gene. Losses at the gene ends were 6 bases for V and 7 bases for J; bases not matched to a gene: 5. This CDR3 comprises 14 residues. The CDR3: CASRTGGLGEKLFF. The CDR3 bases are TGTGCCAGCAGGACAGGGGGCCTGGGTGAAAAACTGTTTTTT.

The CDR3 loop reads CASSSGSLPGNTIYF. The CDR3 DNA follows: TGTGCCAGCAGCTCAGGGTCTCTTCCTGGAAACACCATATATTTT. The chain is built from TRBV11-3 and TRBJ1-3; D may be TRBD1 (5 bases). The CDR3 totals 15 residues. Germline V gene data show CDR1 as SGHNT and CDR2 as YENEEA. The ends were cut back, 4 bases at V and 2 bases at J, with 12 bases in the middle.

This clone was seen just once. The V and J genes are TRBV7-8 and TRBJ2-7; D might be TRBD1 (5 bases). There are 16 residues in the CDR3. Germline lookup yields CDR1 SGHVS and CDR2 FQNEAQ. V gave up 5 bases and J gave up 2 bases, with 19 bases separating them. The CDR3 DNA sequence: TGTGCCAGCAGCGGATCTGATACAGGCCTTCCCTACGAGCAGTACTTC. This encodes CASSGSDTGLPYEQYF.

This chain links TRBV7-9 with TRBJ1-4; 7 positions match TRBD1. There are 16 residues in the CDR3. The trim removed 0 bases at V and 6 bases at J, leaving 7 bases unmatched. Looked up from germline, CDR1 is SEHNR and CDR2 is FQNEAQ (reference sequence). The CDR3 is CASSLAPTGLDEKLFF. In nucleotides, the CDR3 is TGTGCCAGCAGCTTAGCCCCGACAGGGTTGGATGAAAAACTGTTTTTT.

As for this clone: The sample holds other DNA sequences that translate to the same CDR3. The chain's CDR3 is CASSYSRGNQPQHF. The CDR3 bases are TGTGCCAGCAGTTACTCTAGGGGGAATCAGCCCCAGCATTTT. J is TRBJ1-5 and V is TRBV6-5; TRBD1 is a possible D gene (6 bases). The V end was cut by 0 bases, the J end by 4 bases, with 7 bases between. The CDR3 is 14 residues long. Germline assignment: CDR1 MNHEY and CDR2 SVGAGI.